This record concerns one TCR beta chain sequence. Clones were sequenced by immunoSEQ multiplex PCR, and TCRdb holds only the in-frame ones, with some missing. This repertoire shows 70,000 or so clones, about nine tenths found once; its top ten account for over 0.25%. The V gene's germline CDR1 is MDHEN and CDR2 SYDVKM. V trimming: 6 bases; J trimming: 4 bases; junction bases outside the gene matches: 18. The CDR3 length is 18 residues. The data originate from a study of T cell changes during pregnancy in multiple sclerosis. This sample comprised CD4+ T cells from peripheral blood mononuclear cells, obtained after pregnancy. The chain links TRBV28 to TRBJ1-5, with 7 bases lining up with TRBD1. The receptor was derived from a female donor with multiple sclerosis, enrolled in a pregnancy study. The DNA of the CDR3 is TGTGCCAGCAGCCGCCCCCCCACAGGGGTAAAGGGTAATCAGCCCCAGCATTTT. As protein: CASSRPPTGVKGNQPQHF.